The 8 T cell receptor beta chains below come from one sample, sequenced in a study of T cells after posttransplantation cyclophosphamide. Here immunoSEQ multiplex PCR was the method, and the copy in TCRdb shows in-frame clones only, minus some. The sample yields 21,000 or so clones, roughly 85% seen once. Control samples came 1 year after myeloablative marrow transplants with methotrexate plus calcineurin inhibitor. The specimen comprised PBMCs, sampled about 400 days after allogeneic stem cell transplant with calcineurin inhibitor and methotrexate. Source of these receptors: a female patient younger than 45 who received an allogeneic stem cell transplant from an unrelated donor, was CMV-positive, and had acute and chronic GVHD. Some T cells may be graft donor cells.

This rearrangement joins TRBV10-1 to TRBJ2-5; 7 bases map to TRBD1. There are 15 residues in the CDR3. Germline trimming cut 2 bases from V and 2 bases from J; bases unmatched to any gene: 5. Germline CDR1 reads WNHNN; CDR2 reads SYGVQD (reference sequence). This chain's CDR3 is CASSEGTAEQETQYF. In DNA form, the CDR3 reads TGCGCCAGCAGTGAGGGGACAGCGGAGCAAGAGACCCAGTACTTC.

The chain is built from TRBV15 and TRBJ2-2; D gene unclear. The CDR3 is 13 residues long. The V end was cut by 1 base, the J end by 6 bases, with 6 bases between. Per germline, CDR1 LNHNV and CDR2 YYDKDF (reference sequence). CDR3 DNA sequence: TGTGCCACCAGCAGAGGCGAGCCCGGGGAGCTGTTTTTT. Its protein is CATSRGEPGELFF.

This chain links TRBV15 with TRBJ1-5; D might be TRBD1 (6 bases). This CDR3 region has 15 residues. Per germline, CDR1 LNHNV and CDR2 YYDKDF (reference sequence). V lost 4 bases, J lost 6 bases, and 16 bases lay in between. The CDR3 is CATSTKTQGVQPQHF. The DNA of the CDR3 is TGTGCCACCAGCACTAAAACACAGGGAGTTCAGCCCCAGCATTTT.

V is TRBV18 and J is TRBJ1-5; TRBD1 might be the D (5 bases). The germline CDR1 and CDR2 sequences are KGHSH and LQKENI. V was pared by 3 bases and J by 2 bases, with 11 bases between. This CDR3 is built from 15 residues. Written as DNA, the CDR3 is TGTGCCAGCTCACCGCCGGGGGGGGGCAATCAGCCCCAGCATTTT. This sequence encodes CASSPPGGGNQPQHF.

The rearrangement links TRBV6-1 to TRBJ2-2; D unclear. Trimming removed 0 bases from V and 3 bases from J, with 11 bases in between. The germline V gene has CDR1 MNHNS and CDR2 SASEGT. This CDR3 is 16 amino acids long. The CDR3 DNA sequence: TGTGCCAGCAGTGAAGCTTCCTTTTTAGACACCGGGGAGCTGTTTTTT. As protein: CASSEASFLDTGELFF.

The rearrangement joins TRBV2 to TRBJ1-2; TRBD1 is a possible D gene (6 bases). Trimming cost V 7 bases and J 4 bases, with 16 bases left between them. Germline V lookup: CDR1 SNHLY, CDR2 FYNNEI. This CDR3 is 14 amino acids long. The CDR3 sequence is CASTRVTGSYGYTF. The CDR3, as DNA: TGTGCCAGCACCAGGGTGACAGGAAGCTATGGCTACACCTTC.

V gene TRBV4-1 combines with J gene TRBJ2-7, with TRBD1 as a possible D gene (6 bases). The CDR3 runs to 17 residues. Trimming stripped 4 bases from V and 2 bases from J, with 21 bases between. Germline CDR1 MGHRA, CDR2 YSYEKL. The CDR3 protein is CASSLTPGVALAYEQYF. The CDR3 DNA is TGCGCCAGCAGCCTTACCCCAGGGGTAGCGCTCGCCTACGAGCAGTACTTC.

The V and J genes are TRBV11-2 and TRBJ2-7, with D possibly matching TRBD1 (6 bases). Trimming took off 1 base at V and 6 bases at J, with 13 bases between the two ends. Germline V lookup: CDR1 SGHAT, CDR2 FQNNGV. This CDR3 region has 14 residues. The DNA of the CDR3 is TGTGCCAGCAGCTTAGTCGCCAGGGACATCGAGCAGTACTTC. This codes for CASSLVARDIEQYF.